Listed here are 5 T cell receptor beta chains from one sample, sequenced in a study of cytomegalovirus exposure and HLA in healthy donors. PCR employed 60 Vbeta and 13 Jbeta primers. Assay: immunoSEQ multiplex PCR; the TCRdb copy retains only in-frame clones and omits some. Of under 200,000 clones listed, roughly 71% are singletons. Sequences were obtained from PBMCs. The receptors were sampled from a girl between 10 and 17 years old in good health and CMV-seronegative.

The J gene is TRBJ1-5, the V gene TRBV5-1; D remains unclear. This CDR3 is 14 amino acids long. Germline V gene data show CDR1 as SGHRS and CDR2 as YFSETQ. V lost 4 bases and J 3 bases, leaving 11 bases between the germline ends. The CDR3, as DNA: TGCGCCAGCAGCCTCGGGGTGAACAATCAGCCCCAGCATTTT. It specifies CASSLGVNNQPQHF.

The chain employs TRBV29-1 and TRBJ2-1; perhaps TRBD1 as D (5 bases). V was clipped by 7 bases and J by 5 bases, with 18 bases between them. The CDR3 is made up of 14 amino acids. Germline CDR1 reads SQVTM; CDR2 reads ANQGSEA. CDR3 sequence (DNA): TGCAGCGGGGCTGTCGGACAAAGGGACAATGAGCAGTTCTTC. It translates to CSGAVGQRDNEQFF.

This chain links TRBV5-4 with TRBJ1-5; D is ambiguous. Germline CDR1 is SGHNT and CDR2 is YYREEE (reference sequence). V shed 4 bases and J shed 4 bases, with 18 bases lying between them. The length of the CDR3 is 16 residues. CDR3 sequence (DNA): TGTGCCAGCAGCCCTGGTGGTCCCGAACTAAATCAGCCCCAGCATTTT. Its protein product is CASSPGGPELNQPQHF.

This clone was picked up a small number of times. This rearrangement joins TRBV27 to TRBJ1-1, with D perhaps TRBD1 (6 bases). Germline assignment: CDR1 MNHEY and CDR2 SMNVEV (reference sequence). CDR3 length: 14 amino acids. The V gene lost 5 bases and the J gene lost 1 base, with 11 bases spanning the gap. The CDR3 DNA reads as TGTGCCAGCAGTGAAGGACAGCGGAACACTGAAGCTTTCTTT. Translating it yields CASSEGQRNTEAFF.

The chain carries TRBV29-1 and TRBJ2-1, with a possible D match to TRBD1 (5 bases). V was cut by 3 bases and J by 0 bases, with 12 bases left in between. The CDR3 loop spans 15 amino acids. Germline V CDR1 and CDR2: SQVTM, ANQGSEA. CDR3 DNA sequence: TGCAGCGTTGATGGCCAGGGCCCCTCCTACAATGAGCAGTTCTTC. Translated: CSVDGQGPSYNEQFF.